The sample holds a few counts of the clone carrying this TCR beta chain. The entry originates in a study of response to subunit inactivated influenza vaccine. There are 15 residues in the CDR3. Unmatched junction bases numbered 2, after V lost 1 base and J lost 4 bases. In germline, CDR1 is GTSNPN, CDR2 SVGIG (reference sequence). TCRdb called the RT-PCR reads again in MiXCR, with one record for every CDR3 protein. This repertoire shows about 190,000 distinct CDR3 sequences, under 15% found once; its top ten account for about 25%. V and J are TRBV30 and TRBJ2-1, with 12 positions matching TRBD2. The TCR originated in a man aged 45 to 65 who received an inactivated influenza vaccine. Sequencing was performed on CD8+ T cells sorted from PBMCs, taken 4 to 6 days after vaccination. CDR3 nucleotides: TGTGCCTGGAGTGAGACTAGCGGGGGATACAATGAGCAGTTCTTC. Its protein product is CAWSETSGGYNEQFF.